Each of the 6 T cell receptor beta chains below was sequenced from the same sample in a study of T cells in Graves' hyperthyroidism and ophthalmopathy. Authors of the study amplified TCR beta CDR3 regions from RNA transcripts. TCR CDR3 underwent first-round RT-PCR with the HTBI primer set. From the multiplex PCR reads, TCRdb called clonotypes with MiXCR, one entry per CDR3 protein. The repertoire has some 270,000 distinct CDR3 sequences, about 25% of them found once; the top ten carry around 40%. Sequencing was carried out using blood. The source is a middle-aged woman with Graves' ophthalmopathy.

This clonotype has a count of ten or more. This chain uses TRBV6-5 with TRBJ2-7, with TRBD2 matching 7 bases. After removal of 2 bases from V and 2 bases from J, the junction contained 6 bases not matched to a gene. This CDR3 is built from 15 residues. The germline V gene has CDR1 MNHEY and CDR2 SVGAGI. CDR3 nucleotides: TGTGCCAGCAGTTACGAACTAGCGAGGACCTACGAGCAGTACTTC. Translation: CASSYELARTYEQYF.

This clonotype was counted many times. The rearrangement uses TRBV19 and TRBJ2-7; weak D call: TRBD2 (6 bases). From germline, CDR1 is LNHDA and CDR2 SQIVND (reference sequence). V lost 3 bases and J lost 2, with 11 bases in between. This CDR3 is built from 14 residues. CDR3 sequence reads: CASSISLATYEQYF. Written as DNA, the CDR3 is TGTGCCAGTAGTATTTCCCTAGCGACCTACGAGCAGTACTTC.

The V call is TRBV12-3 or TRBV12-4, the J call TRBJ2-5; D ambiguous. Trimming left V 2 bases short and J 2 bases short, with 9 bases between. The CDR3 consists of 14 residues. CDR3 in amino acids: CASSLRRRQETQYF. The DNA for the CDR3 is TGTGCCAGCAGTTTACGGCGGAGACAAGAGACCCAGTACTTC.

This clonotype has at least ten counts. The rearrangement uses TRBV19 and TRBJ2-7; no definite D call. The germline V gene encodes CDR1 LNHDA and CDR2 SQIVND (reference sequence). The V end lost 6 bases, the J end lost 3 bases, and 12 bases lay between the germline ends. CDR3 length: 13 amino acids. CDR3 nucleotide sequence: TGTGCCAGTAGGTATCGCAATAGCTACGAGCAGTACTTC. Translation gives CASRYRNSYEQYF.

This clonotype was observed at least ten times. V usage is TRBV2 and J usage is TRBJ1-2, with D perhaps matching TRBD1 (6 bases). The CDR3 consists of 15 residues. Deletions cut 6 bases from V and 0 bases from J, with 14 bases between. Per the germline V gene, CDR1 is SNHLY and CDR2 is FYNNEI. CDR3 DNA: TGTGCCAGCAGACCTAGGGGGATATCTAACTATGGCTACACCTTC. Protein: CASRPRGISNYGYTF.

Here the CDR3 DNA reads TGTGCCAGCAGTTCGACAGGACTAGCGGGAGGTGGTTCCTACGAGCAGTACTTC. Residues: CASSSTGLAGGGSYEQYF. The V gene is TRBV28, the J gene TRBJ2-7; 14 bases line up with TRBD2. Per germline, CDR1 MDHEN and CDR2 SYDVKM. This CDR3 has 18 amino acids. V shed 4 bases and J 1 base; nucleotides not matched to a gene: 9.